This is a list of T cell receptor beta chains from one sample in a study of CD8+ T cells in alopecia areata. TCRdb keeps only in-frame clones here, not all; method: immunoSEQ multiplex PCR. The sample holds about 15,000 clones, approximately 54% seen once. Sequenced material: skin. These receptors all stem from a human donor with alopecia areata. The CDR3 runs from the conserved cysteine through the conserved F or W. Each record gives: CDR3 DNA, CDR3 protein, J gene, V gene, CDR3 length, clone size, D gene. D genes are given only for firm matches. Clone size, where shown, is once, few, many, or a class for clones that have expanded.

cdr3_nt: TGTGCCAGCAGCCCCCTCGGCGGGAGGGTTGAAGCTTTCTTT
cdr3_aa: CASSPLGGRVEAFF
j_call: TRBJ1-1
v_call: TRBV2
cdr3_length: 14
clone_size: -
d_call: -

cdr3_nt: TGTGCCAGCAGCCCTCGGGGGGTAAGGGAAAAACTGTTTTTT
cdr3_aa: CASSPRGVREKLFF
j_call: TRBJ1-4
v_call: TRBV6-5
cdr3_length: 14
clone_size: -
d_call: -

cdr3_nt: TGCGCCAGCAGCGGGGGTGACAGGCGGCCCAGCTCCTACGAGCAGTACTTC
cdr3_aa: CASSGGDRRPSSYEQYF
j_call: TRBJ2-7
v_call: TRBV5-1
cdr3_length: 17
clone_size: -
d_call: -

cdr3_nt: TGCGCCAGCAGCGCCACCGGGTCCTACGAGCAGTACTTC
cdr3_aa: CASSATGSYEQYF
j_call: TRBJ2-7
v_call: TRBV10-1
cdr3_length: 13
clone_size: few
d_call: -

cdr3_nt: TGTGCCAGCAGTTTATCCGATGACAGGATTAATGAAAAACTGTTTTTT
cdr3_aa: CASSLSDDRINEKLFF
j_call: TRBJ1-4
v_call: TRBV28
cdr3_length: 16
clone_size: few
d_call: -

cdr3_nt: TGTGCTAGTGGTTTGGCAACTATGAGGGACAGGGAGACTGAAGCTTTCTTT
cdr3_aa: CASGLATMRDRETEAFF
j_call: TRBJ1-1
v_call: TRBV12-5
cdr3_length: 17
clone_size: -
d_call: TRBD1

cdr3_nt: TGTGCCAGCAGCTCCTCGGGAGGGACTAGCGGTTGGGCTGGCGAGCAGTACTTC
cdr3_aa: CASSSSGGTSGWAGEQYF
j_call: TRBJ2-7
v_call: TRBV13
cdr3_length: 18
clone_size: -
d_call: TRBD2

cdr3_nt: TGTGCCAGCAGTCAGACTAGCGGAAGCTCCTACGAGCAGTACTTC
cdr3_aa: CASSQTSGSSYEQYF
j_call: TRBJ2-7
v_call: TRBV6-6
cdr3_length: 15
clone_size: -
d_call: TRBD2

cdr3_nt: TGTGCCAGCAGCTGGGCGGGGACCTCTTCCGAGCAGTACTTC
cdr3_aa: CASSWAGTSSEQYF
j_call: TRBJ2-7
v_call: TRBV5-4
cdr3_length: 14
clone_size: -
d_call: -

cdr3_nt: TGTGCCACCAGCAGAGGCGGGACACCACAAGGCTACACCTTC
cdr3_aa: CATSRGGTPQGYTF
j_call: TRBJ1-2
v_call: TRBV15
cdr3_length: 14
clone_size: -
d_call: -

cdr3_nt: TGTGCCAGCAGGCTAGGGGCTAGCGGCCCGATCGAGCAGTACTTC
cdr3_aa: CASRLGASGPIEQYF
j_call: TRBJ2-7
v_call: TRBV6-6
cdr3_length: 15
clone_size: -
d_call: TRBD2

cdr3_nt: TGTGCCAGCATGGTTTGGGAGGTGTGGACCGGGGAGCTGTTTTTT
cdr3_aa: CASMVWEVWTGELFF
j_call: TRBJ2-2
v_call: TRBV2
cdr3_length: 15
clone_size: -
d_call: -

cdr3_nt: TGCAGTGCAGGGCGGGACAGAGCTTTCTTT
cdr3_aa: CSAGRDRAFF
j_call: TRBJ1-1
v_call: TRBV20-1
cdr3_length: 10
clone_size: -
d_call: TRBD1

cdr3_nt: TGTGCCAGCTCACCGAATTCCGGGACTCTGGGCACAGATACGCAGTATTTT
cdr3_aa: CASSPNSGTLGTDTQYF
j_call: TRBJ2-3
v_call: TRBV18
cdr3_length: 17
clone_size: -
d_call: -

cdr3_nt: TGCGCCAGCACTGAAAGTACGGGGGGCGGAGAGACCCAGTACTTC
cdr3_aa: CASTESTGGGETQYF
j_call: TRBJ2-5
v_call: TRBV5-1
cdr3_length: 15
clone_size: few
d_call: -

cdr3_nt: TGTGCCAGCAGCAGGGGGGGGCCGGGAGATACGCAGTATTTT
cdr3_aa: CASSRGGPGDTQYF
j_call: TRBJ2-3
v_call: TRBV5-4
cdr3_length: 14
clone_size: medium-sized
d_call: -

cdr3_nt: TGTGCCAGCAGTTTAGGAGGGACAGGGTCCCAGGAGGAGCAGTACTTC
cdr3_aa: CASSLGGTGSQEEQYF
j_call: TRBJ2-5
v_call: TRBV27
cdr3_length: 16
clone_size: -
d_call: TRBD1

cdr3_nt: TGTGCCAGCAGTTGGGGGTCACCATACACAGATACGCAGTATTTT
cdr3_aa: CASSWGSPYTDTQYF
j_call: TRBJ2-3
v_call: TRBV28
cdr3_length: 15
clone_size: once
d_call: -

cdr3_nt: TGTGCCAGCAGCGGCCGTTGGGGGGGGCTCGAAGAGACCCAGTACTTC
cdr3_aa: CASSGRWGGLEETQYF
j_call: TRBJ2-5
v_call: TRBV9
cdr3_length: 16
clone_size: -
d_call: -

cdr3_nt: TGTGCCAGCAGCCGCACTCAGGGTATTGGCAATCAGCCCCAGCATTTT
cdr3_aa: CASSRTQGIGNQPQHF
j_call: TRBJ1-5
v_call: TRBV7-9
cdr3_length: 16
clone_size: -
d_call: -

cdr3_nt: TGTGCCAGTAGCGGGAGGATAGGCAATGAGCAGTTCTTC
cdr3_aa: CASSGRIGNEQFF
j_call: TRBJ2-1
v_call: TRBV11-1
cdr3_length: 13
clone_size: -
d_call: TRBD2

cdr3_nt: TGCGCCAGCAGCCGGGTAGAGGCCCCGCGTCCCTACGAGCAGTACTTC
cdr3_aa: CASSRVEAPRPYEQYF
j_call: TRBJ2-7
v_call: TRBV5-1
cdr3_length: 16
clone_size: -
d_call: -

cdr3_nt: TGTGCCAGCAGTGCCCAATTCGGTAGCAATGAGCAGTTCTTC
cdr3_aa: CASSAQFGSNEQFF
j_call: TRBJ2-1
v_call: TRBV6-4
cdr3_length: 14
clone_size: few
d_call: -